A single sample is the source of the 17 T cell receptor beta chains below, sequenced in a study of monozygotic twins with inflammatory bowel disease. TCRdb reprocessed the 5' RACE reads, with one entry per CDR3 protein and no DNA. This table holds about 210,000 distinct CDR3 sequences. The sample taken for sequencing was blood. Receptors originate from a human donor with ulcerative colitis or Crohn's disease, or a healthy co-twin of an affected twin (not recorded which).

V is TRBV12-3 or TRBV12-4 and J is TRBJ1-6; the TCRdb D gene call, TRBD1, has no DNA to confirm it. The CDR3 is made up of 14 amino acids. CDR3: CASSLGQGNSPLHF.

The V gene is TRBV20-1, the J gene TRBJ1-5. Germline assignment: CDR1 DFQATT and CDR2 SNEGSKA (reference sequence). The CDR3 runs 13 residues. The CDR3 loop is CSARVGNNQPQHF.

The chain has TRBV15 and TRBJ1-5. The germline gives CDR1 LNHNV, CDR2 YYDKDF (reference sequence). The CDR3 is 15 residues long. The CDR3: CATSKGVYSNQPQHF.

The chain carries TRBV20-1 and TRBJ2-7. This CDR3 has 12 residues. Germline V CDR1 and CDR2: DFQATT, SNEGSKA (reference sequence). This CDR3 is CSAFGEPYEQYF.

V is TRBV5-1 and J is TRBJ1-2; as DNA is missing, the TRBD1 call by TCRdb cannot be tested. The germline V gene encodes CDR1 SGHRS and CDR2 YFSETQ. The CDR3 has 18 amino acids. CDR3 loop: CASQSIPGQAPPNYGYTF.

The CDR3 region is CASSGGLANTGELFF. The rearrangement uses TRBV5-6 and TRBJ2-2. Germline assignment: CDR1 SGHDT and CDR2 YYEEEE. The CDR3 is made up of 15 amino acids.

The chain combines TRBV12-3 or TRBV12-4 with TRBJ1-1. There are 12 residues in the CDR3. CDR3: CASSLLDQEGFF.

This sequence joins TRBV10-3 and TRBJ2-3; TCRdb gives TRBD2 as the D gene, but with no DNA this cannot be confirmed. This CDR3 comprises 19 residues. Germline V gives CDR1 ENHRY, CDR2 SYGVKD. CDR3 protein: CAISPPLAGETTSTDTQYF.

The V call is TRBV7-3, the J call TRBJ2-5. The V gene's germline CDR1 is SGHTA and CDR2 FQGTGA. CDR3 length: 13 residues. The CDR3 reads CASSLSSSGTQYF. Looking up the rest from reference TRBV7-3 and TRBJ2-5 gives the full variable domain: GAGVSQTPSNKVTEKGKYVELRCDPISGHTALYWYRQSLGQGPEFLIYFQGTGAADDSGLPNDRFFAVRPEGSVSTLKIQRTERGDSAVYLCASSLSSSGTQYFGPGTRLLVL.

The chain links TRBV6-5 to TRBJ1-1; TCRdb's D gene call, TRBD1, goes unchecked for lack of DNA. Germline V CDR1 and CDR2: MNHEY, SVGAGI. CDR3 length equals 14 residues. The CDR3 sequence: CASSSPGQGVGAFF.

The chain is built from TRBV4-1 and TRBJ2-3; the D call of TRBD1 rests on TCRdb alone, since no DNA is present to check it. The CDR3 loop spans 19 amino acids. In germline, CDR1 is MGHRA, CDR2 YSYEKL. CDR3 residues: CASSQAPGGWGQSTDTQYF.

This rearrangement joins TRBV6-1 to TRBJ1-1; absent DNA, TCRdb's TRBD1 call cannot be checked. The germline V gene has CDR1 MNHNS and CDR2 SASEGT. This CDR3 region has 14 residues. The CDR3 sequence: CASIRTLMNTEAFF.

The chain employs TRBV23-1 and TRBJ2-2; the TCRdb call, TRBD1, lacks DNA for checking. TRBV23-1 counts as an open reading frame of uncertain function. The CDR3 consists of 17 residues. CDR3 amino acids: CASSQTLGQGATGELFF.

CDR3 amino acids: CASSLRYNEQFF. The V call is TRBV7-2, the J call TRBJ2-1. The CDR3 runs to 12 residues. Per the germline V gene, CDR1 is SGHTA and CDR2 is FQGNSA. Combining the CDR3 with reference TRBV7-2 and TRBJ2-1 gives the whole variable domain GAGVSQSPSNKVTEKGKDVELRCDPISGHTALYWYRQSLGQGLEFLIYFQGNSAPDKSGLPSDRFSAERTGGSVSTLTIQRTQQEDSAVYLCASSLRYNEQFFGPGTRLTVL.

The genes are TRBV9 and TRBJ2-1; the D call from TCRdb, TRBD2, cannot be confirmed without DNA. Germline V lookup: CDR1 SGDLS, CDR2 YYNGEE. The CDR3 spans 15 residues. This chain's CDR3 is CASSASGALYNEQFF.

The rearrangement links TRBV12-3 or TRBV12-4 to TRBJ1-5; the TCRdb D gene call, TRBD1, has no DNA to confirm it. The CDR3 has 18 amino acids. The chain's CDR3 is CASSPGTGEYYSNQPQHF.

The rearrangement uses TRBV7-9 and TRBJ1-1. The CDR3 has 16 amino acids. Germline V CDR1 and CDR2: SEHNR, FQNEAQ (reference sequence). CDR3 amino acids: CASSLAVGPKNTEAFF.